This T cell receptor (beta chain) was sequenced for a study of cytomegalovirus exposure and HLA in healthy donors. Overall study context: Early release data held 85 million or so unique TCRs from HLA-typed donors. Falling in the Caucasian-associated ancestry cluster were 81% of a few hundred genotyped donors.

Concerning this clone: The antigen is undetermined.

Both 60 Vbeta primers and 13 Jbeta primers went into the PCR. Generated by immunoSEQ multiplex PCR, the TCRdb table keeps only in-frame clones and is missing some. The table has about 130,000 clones, 83% seen once. Study-level findings and limits: A later analysis linked a missense variant in DCLRE1C to the trimming of TCR beta V and J genes. Presence/absence analysis assumed near-uniform sequencing depth across donors.

There are 14 residues in the CDR3. Trimming took off 4 bases at V and 4 bases at J, with 14 bases between the two ends. The V gene's germline CDR1 is SNHLY and CDR2 FYNNEI. Sequenced: PBMCs. The clonotype was recovered from a man between 18 and 35 years old in good health and CMV-seropositive. The V call is TRBV2, the J call TRBJ2-7; a possible D gene is TRBD1 (5 bases). The CDR3 loop is CASSGGQGLYEQYF. CDR3 coding DNA: TGTGCCAGCAGTGGTGGCCAGGGATTGTACGAGCAGTACTTC.